This is a list of T cell receptor beta chains from one sample in a study of blood T cell repertoires in COVID-19. Some clones are missing from TCRdb's copy, which holds only in-frame ones; the method was immunoSEQ multiplex PCR. The sample carries 400,000 or so clones, more than 85% recorded once. Sequenced: peripheral blood. The receptors shown here come from a human donor in a cohort sampled during active COVID-19. Both conserved end residues are trimmed from each CDR3.

V gene,J gene,CDR3 protein
TRBV30,TRBJ1-1,AWSADTGLRTEAF
TRBV10-3,TRBJ2-7,AISGTGVKYEQY
TRBV4-1,TRBJ1-3,ASSQGRLRGRGNTIY
TRBV24-1,TRBJ2-5,ATSDLGRQTQETQY
TRBV29-1,TRBJ1-2,SVERTKNYGYT
TRBV3-1/TRBV3-2,TRBJ1-2,ASSQEAGAPFYGYT
TRBV5-1,TRBJ1-1,ASSLLPGDTEAF
TRBV7-2,TRBJ1-6,ASSSYGGRAPLH
TRBV7-2,TRBJ2-5,ASSQAAGQAQY
TRBV13,TRBJ2-5,ASSPGAGAGQETQY
TRBV3-1/TRBV3-2,TRBJ1-1,ASSQDGLNTEAF
TRBV2,TRBJ2-5,ASSGLAGTTETQY
TRBV7-9,TRBJ1-1,ASSLKTGGDTTEAF
TRBV7-9,TRBJ2-3,ASSRTASGSRNTQY
TRBV7-5,TRBJ1-2,ARSLFSSRTGLLVGYGYT
TRBV5-1,TRBJ1-3,ASSPGGGTTGNTIY
TRBV13,TRBJ2-1,ASSLGGLVNEQF
TRBV9,TRBJ2-5,ASSPQDLGATQY
TRBV27,TRBJ2-2,ASSFQGTGELF
TRBV13,TRBJ1-5,ASSANRGEQPQH
TRBV5-1,TRBJ2-1,ASSSVAGVNNEQF
TRBV30,TRBJ1-1,AWGRRTEAF
TRBV28,TRBJ2-7,ASSIFLGGFGFTSSYEQY
TRBV5-5,TRBJ2-1,ASSLVGGQEEQF
TRBV7-9,TRBJ2-5,ASSPRQGGGETQY
TRBV30,TRBJ1-2,ASMVRSYGYT
TRBV7-6,TRBJ1-3,ASSAVRGNTIY
TRBV10-2,TRBJ2-1,ASSESRIGLAGSNEQF
TRBV29-1,TRBJ2-7,SVAAGIGVQY
TRBV9,TRBJ1-5,ASSLTARANQPQH